These 9 T cell receptor beta chains came from one sample sequenced in a study of CD8+ T cells in alopecia areata. Regarding treatment: oral pan-JAK inhibitor, 5-10 mg twice daily. RNA extraction was followed by reverse transcription into cDNA, which acted as the sequencing template. Sequencing was performed with immunoSEQ multiplex PCR; in TCRdb, only in-frame clones are kept and a portion is missing. The sample has 110,000 or so clones; roughly three fifths are singletons. This material consisted of CD4+ T cells sorted from blood, taken at week 24, from a patient treated with tofacitinib. Source of these receptors: a human donor with alopecia areata.

The DNA for the CDR3 is TGTGCCGGGGCGGTGGGACAGGGAGTGACCCAGTACTTC. Translating it yields CAGAVGQGVTQYF. The chain couples TRBV2 to TRBJ2-5; 9 nucleotides agree with TRBD1. Trimming removed 11 bases from V and 7 bases from J; junction bases left unmatched: 11. Germline V CDR1 and CDR2: SNHLY, FYNNEI. The CDR3 spans 13 residues.

This clone was seen only a few times. The V and J genes are TRBV29-1 and TRBJ1-1; maybe TRBD1 (5 bases). Per the germline V gene, CDR1 is SQVTM and CDR2 is ANQGSEA. The CDR3 consists of 15 residues. Trimming removed 4 bases at V and 0 bases at J, with 15 bases between. The CDR3 nucleotides read TGCAGCGTTGGGGGAGGGGTCCTTATGAACACTGAAGCTTTCTTT. Translated, it gives CSVGGGVLMNTEAFF.

The rearrangement links TRBV2 to TRBJ2-5; 10 bases agree with TRBD2. Germline V gene lookup returns CDR1 SNHLY and CDR2 FYNNEI. This CDR3 is built from 16 residues. V was clipped by 5 bases and J by 5 bases; unmatched bases: 11. The CDR3 DNA follows: TGTGCCAGCAGTTGGGCTAGCGGGGGATTCGGGGAGACCCAGTACTTC. This sequence encodes CASSWASGGFGETQYF.

This clone was picked up a small number of times. This chain uses TRBV9 with TRBJ2-3; D may be TRBD1 or TRBD2 (5 bases each). Deletions cut 0 bases from V and 6 bases from J, with 14 bases between. CDR3 length: 15 amino acids. Per the germline V gene, CDR1 is SGDLS and CDR2 is YYNGEE. DNA for the CDR3: TGTGCCAGCAGCGTAGTTGGGACGACTGGGGATACGCAGTATTTT. It translates to CASSVVGTTGDTQYF. Based on the CDR3 plus reference TRBV9 and TRBJ2-3, the full variable domain is DSGVTQTPKHLITATGQRVTLRCSPRSGDLSVYWYQQSLDQGLQFLIQYYNGEERAKGNILERFSAQQFPDLHSELNLSSLELGDSALYFCASSVVGTTGDTQYFGPGTRLTVL.

This clone was detected only a few times. The genes are TRBV5-1 and TRBJ2-1; 10 bases are a match to TRBD2. The junction had 6 bases not matched to a gene; V was cut back by 3 bases and J by 6 bases. The length of the CDR3 is 15 residues. CDR1 and CDR2 from the germline V gene are SGHRS and YFSETQ. CDR3 in amino acids: CASSSSGGGSNEQFF. The CDR3 DNA reads TGCGCCAGCAGCTCTAGCGGGGGTGGGAGCAATGAGCAGTTCTTC. The full variable domain, its missing parts supplied by reference TRBV5-1 and TRBJ2-1, is KAGVTQTPRYLIKTRGQQVTLSCSPISGHRSVSWYQQTPGQGLQFLFEYFSETQRNKGNFPGRFSGRQFSNSRSEMNVSTLELGDSALYLCASSSSGGGSNEQFFGPGTRLTVL.

The gene calls are TRBV29-1 and TRBJ2-7; D ambiguous. CDR1 and CDR2 from the germline V gene are SQVTM and ANQGSEA. Trimming stripped 6 bases from V and 3 bases from J, with 9 bases between. This CDR3 spans 11 amino acids. The CDR3 coding sequence is TGCAGCGTCCGATCTAGCTACGAGCAGTACTTC. It yields the protein CSVRSSYEQYF.

This rearrangement joins TRBV29-1 to TRBJ1-1; TRBD1 is a possible D gene (5 bases). Germline V gene lookup returns CDR1 SQVTM and CDR2 ANQGSEA. Trimming shortened V by 3 bases and J by 0 bases, and 8 bases separated the two germline ends. The CDR3 consists of 13 residues. CDR3 sequence reads: CSVERGLNTEAFF. CDR3 nucleotides: TGCAGCGTTGAGAGGGGTCTGAACACTGAAGCTTTCTTT.

The chain is built from TRBV10-3 and TRBJ2-7; D possibly corresponds to TRBD1 (5 bases). The CDR3 totals 14 residues. The V gene lost 8 bases and the J gene lost 0 bases, with 14 bases spanning the gap. The germline V gene has CDR1 ENHRY and CDR2 SYGVKD. CDR3 loop: CAIGNKGASYEQYF. In DNA, the CDR3 is TGTGCCATCGGGAATAAAGGGGCCTCCTACGAGCAGTACTTC.

The chain uses TRBV30 and TRBJ1-5; perhaps TRBD1 as D (5 bases). Germline V gene sequence: CDR1 GTSNPN, CDR2 SVGIG (reference sequence). CDR3 length equals 13 residues. Trimming pared 0 bases from V and 5 bases from J, leaving 8 bases between. The CDR3 bases are TGTGCCTGGAGTGTGGGGCGGGATCAGCCCCAGCATTTT. Protein: CAWSVGRDQPQHF.